A single T cell receptor (beta chain) is shown here with its context. Its antigen is not identified. Unique molecular identifiers were in the cDNA, with template-switch universal primer binding. TCRdb re-called the 5' RACE reads with MiXCR, one entry per CDR3 protein. The table lists 230,000 or so distinct CDR3 sequences, approximately 8.3% of them singletons. This entry belongs to a study of identical twins. The study's findings and limits: Fewer insertions were carried by abundant cord blood beta clonotypes, but none was seen in memory repertoires. In monozygotic twins, models underestimated the sharing of out-of-frame TCR alpha.

There are 14 residues in the CDR3. Germline values: CDR1 MNHNS, CDR2 SASEGT. V trimming: 7 bases; J trimming: 2 bases; junction bases outside the gene matches: 3. The same specimen was also included in a second study, on yellow fever vaccine responses in identical twins.

Sequencing was performed on CD8+ T cells sorted from blood. The chain is built from TRBV6-1 and TRBJ2-2; 8 bases line up with TRBD1. The receptor comes from a woman between 18 and 30 years old in good health. The DNA of the CDR3 is TGTGCCAGCACCCAGGGGGCTAACACCGGGGAGCTGTTTTTT. Its protein is CASTQGANTGELFF.